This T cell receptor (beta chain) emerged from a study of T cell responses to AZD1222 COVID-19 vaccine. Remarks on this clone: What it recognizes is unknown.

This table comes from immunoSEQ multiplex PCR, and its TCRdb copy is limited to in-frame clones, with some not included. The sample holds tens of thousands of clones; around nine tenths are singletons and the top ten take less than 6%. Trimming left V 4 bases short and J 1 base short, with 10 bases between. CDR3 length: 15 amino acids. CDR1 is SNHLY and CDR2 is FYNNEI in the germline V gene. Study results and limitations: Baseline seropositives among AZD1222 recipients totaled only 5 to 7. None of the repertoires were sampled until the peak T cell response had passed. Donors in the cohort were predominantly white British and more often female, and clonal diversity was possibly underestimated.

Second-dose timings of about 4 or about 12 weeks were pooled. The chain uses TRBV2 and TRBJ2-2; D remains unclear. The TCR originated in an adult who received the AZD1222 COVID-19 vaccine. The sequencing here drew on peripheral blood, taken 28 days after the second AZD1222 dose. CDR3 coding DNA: TGTGCCAGCAGTGCCCCTGCAGTGAACACCGGGGAGCTGTTTTTT. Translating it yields CASSAPAVNTGELFF.